This T cell receptor (beta chain) originates from a study of human T cells and chemical hapten exposure (dated by TCRdb to 2020 to 2022). Turning to the overall study: For sensitization, 2% DPC in acetone was applied to an approximately 2 cm by approximately 2 cm area of upper inner arm skin. Weekly therapeutic DPC doses were additionally applied to the scalp of patients throughout the approximately 24-week study period. Patch testing on the upper back used Finn chambers containing 0.01% DPC, with scoring done after 6 days according to International Contact Dermatitis Research Group standards. Alopecia areata with under or over 50% scalp involvement, alopecia totalis and alopecia universalis were represented in the patient cohort, which was mostly female. Libraries were pooled for sequencing, and per-sample TCR yields varied mainly because of small differences in library volumes within the pool. In alopecia patients, the study followed how the peripheral blood TCR repertoire changed in vivo over primary and secondary sensitization to diphenylcyclopropenone (DPC), a hapten. Blood samples were taken from patients before sensitization (week 0) and at 2, 6 and about 24 weeks after DPC sensitization. For TCR sequencing, blood came from some 31 alopecia patients at anywhere from one to four time points (pre-sensitization, 2, 6 and 24 weeks). On the study overall, not on this receptor specifically: No change with DPC sensitization was found in the number of TCRs above 1 in 1000 frequency, and no evidence of global repertoire structure alterations was found. After repeated subsampling, the strength of the expansion versus patch-test correlation and the threshold at which it became significant changed. Because every patient had alopecia, a presumed autoimmune disease, the patients' immune response might differ from that of healthy individuals. Patch test score correlated positively with the number of PT1 expanded TCRs, reaching significance at thresholds 8, 16 and 32 but not at 4. Compared with pre-sensitization or healthy control sets, expanded TCRs formed significantly more large CDR3 similarity clusters, which is consistent with antigen-driven responses.

Libraries came from RACE. Sequenced on a NextSeq 500. During library preparation, unique molecular identifiers were attached to individual cDNA molecules so that TCRs could be counted quantitatively and reproducibly. Each blood RNA sample was used to sequence both TCR alpha and TCR beta chains. From the authors' description of their analysis: The median number of TCRs per sample was approximately 98,000, ranging from 23,224 to 690,600. The Decombinator software suite was used to annotate the V, J and CDR3 of the TCR reads. Every sample was subsampled to the same number of TCRs (28,000) for the PS versus PT1 abundance plots. TCRs were defined as expanded if absent before sensitization and observed at least eight times at the 2-week time point. TCRdb reprocessing: public reads trimmed at Q25 with fastp, clones called with MiXCR, in-frame beta chains kept. Rows with a matching CDR3 protein are joined into one entry that keeps the most common DNA and genes. TCRdb's processing, not the authors' own work, is the source of the V and J calls. This sample is represented by around 110,000 distinct CDR3 sequences; about 12% of them were singletons. 1.1% to 1.5% of the sample is taken by the ten largest.

The germline V and J ends show losses of 2 bases and 2 bases respectively, and no gene match explains 3 bases of the junction. From the cysteine through the phenylalanine, the CDR3 covers 15 amino acids. This entry keeps only the CDR3 DNA: 45 bases, framed from base 1. Sample time point, as interpreted from the label and publication: patch test 1, 2 weeks after DPC sensitization. The treatment or condition label here, explained by the study, means: therapeutic diphenylcyclopropenone sensitization with weekly scalp DPC. Blood at each patch-test visit was drawn before the patch test was applied. Patients were considered eligible if aged 18 to 70, diagnosed with alopecia and deemed suitable for DPC therapy, and patients were excluded if pregnant. Total RNA was extracted from unfractionated whole blood collected in Tempus Blood RNA tubes. For this clonotype: The antigen this receptor binds is unknown. Base qualities are missing; no much larger clone stands one base away.

The receptor comes from a woman aged 45-59 years with alopecia areata. Some clones in this sample may be carry-over from other donors' samples. The input for sequencing was whole blood, taken in connection with sensitization to the hapten diphenylcyclopropenone (DPC). The V and J segments used are TRBV12-3 or TRBV12-4 and TRBJ1-5; TRBD1 lines up with 7 middle nucleotides. The nucleotide sequence reads as follows: TGTGCCAGCAGTTTAAAGGGGGCGGGCAATCAGCCCCAGCATTTT. The encoded protein is CASSLKGAGNQPQHF.